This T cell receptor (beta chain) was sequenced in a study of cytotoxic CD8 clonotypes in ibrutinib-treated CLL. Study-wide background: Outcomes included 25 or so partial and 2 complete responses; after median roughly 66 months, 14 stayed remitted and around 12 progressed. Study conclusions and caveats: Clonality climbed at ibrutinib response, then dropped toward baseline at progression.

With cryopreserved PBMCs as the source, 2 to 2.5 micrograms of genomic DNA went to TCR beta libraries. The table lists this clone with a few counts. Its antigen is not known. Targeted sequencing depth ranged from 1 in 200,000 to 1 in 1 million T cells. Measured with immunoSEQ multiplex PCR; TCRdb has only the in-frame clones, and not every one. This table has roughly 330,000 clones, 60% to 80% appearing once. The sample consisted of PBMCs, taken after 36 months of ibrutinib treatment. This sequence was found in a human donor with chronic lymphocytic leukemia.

CDR3 loop: CASSLDIGNTIYF. CDR3 nucleotide sequence: TGTGCCAGCAGCTTAGACATTGGAAACACCATATATTTT. V and J are TRBV11-3 and TRBJ1-3, with unresolved D. There are 13 residues in the CDR3. Trimming cost V 0 bases and J 3 bases, with 3 bases left between them. CDR1 and CDR2 (germline): SGHNT, YENEEA.